This TCR beta chain was sequenced for a study of cytomegalovirus exposure and HLA in healthy donors. Study-level findings and limits: Per a later analysis, about 17,000 TCR beta sequences showed association with HLA alleles at 0.05 false discovery rate. A later analysis found TCR association rates differed by HLA locus, highest for DRB1 and lowest for HLA-C. A prior analysis recorded that most TCR beta V segments were productive about 87% or about 30% of the time.

V lost 7 bases and J lost 2, with 12 bases in between. From germline, CDR1 is WSHSY and CDR2 SAAADI. There are 13 residues in the CDR3. Primers: 60 Vbeta forward and 13 Jbeta reverse. Sequencing was performed with immunoSEQ multiplex PCR; in TCRdb, only in-frame clones are kept and a portion is missing. This table holds around 100,000 clones, roughly 69% found once. As concerns this clone: Its antigen is unknown.

The chain couples TRBV10-2 to TRBJ2-7, with D possibly being TRBD1 (5 bases). This receptor was identified in a man aged 45-60 years in good health and CMV-seropositive. The sample taken for sequencing was PBMCs. In DNA form, the CDR3 reads TGCGCCAGCATGATGGGGCGAACCTACGAGCAGTACTTC. Translation: CASMMGRTYEQYF.